One sample yielded the 17 T cell receptor beta chains listed below, sequenced in a study of blood T cell repertoires in COVID-19. The table came from immunoSEQ multiplex PCR; TCRdb's copy has only in-frame clones and leaves some out. The sample consists of 200,000 to 250,000 clones, 83% of them appearing once. The material sequenced was PBMCs or T cells enriched from blood (not recorded which). The receptors stem from a woman aged 35 to 49 who had been exposed to COVID-19.

This clone was counted a single time. The genes are TRBV10-3 and TRBJ1-5; TRBD1 agrees at 7 bases. V lost 5 bases and J lost 3; bases outside the gene matches: 4. From germline, CDR1 is ENHRY and CDR2 SYGVKD. This CDR3 has 14 residues. In nucleotides, the CDR3 is TGTGCCATCAGTTTGACAGGGTACAATCAGCCCCAGCATTTT. This codes for CAISLTGYNQPQHF.

The genes are TRBV3-1 (or the pseudogene TRBV3-2) and TRBJ1-6; a possible D gene is TRBD1 (6 bases). Trimming stripped 1 base from V and 2 bases from J, with 9 bases between. This CDR3 has 16 amino acids. The germline V gene has CDR1 LGHDT and CDR2 YNNKEL (reference sequence). CDR3 nucleotides: TGTGCCAGCAGCCAAGGGGCAGGGGCCTATAATTCACCCCTCCACTTT. Amino acid sequence: CASSQGAGAYNSPLHF.

The chain recombines TRBV6-1 with TRBJ1-2; D unclear. This CDR3 has 12 amino acids. V gave up 6 bases and J gave up 6 bases, with 11 bases separating them. CDR1 is MNHNS and CDR2 is SASEGT in the germline V gene. The CDR3: CASRTDGDGYTF. The CDR3 coding sequence is TGTGCCAGCAGGACCGACGGAGATGGCTACACCTTC.

The chain combines TRBV5-8 with TRBJ1-5; TRBD1 is a possible D gene (5 bases). CDR3 length: 17 residues. Germline V gene sequence: CDR1 SGHTS, CDR2 YDEGEE. Deletions cut 3 bases from V and 2 bases from J, with 18 bases between. The CDR3 sequence is CASSSTPRVLGNQPQHF. CDR3 bases: TGTGCCAGCAGCTCGACCCCCAGGGTGTTAGGCAATCAGCCCCAGCATTTT.

This chain joins TRBV12-3 or TRBV12-4 and TRBJ2-4; possible D gene TRBD2, 5 bases. Trimming left V 1 base short and J 7 bases short, with 8 bases between. The CDR3 is made up of 13 amino acids. The CDR3 sequence: CASSLGGANIQYF. The DNA of the CDR3 is TGTGCCAGCAGTTTAGGGGGAGCGAACATTCAGTACTTC.

V is TRBV2 and J is TRBJ2-1; 11 nucleotides agree with TRBD2. The germline CDR1 and CDR2 sequences are SNHLY and FYNNEI. The CDR3 contains 16 residues. V trimming: 7 bases; J trimming: 9 bases; junction bases outside the gene matches: 14. DNA of the CDR3: TGTGCCAGCATAGATAAACTAGCGGGGGTCGGGGGTGAGCAGTTCTTC. Translating it yields CASIDKLAGVGGEQFF.

This chain uses TRBV7-2 with TRBJ1-1; TRBD1 matches at 8 bases. Germline CDR1 is SGHTA and CDR2 is FQGNSA. This CDR3 spans 14 amino acids. The V gene end was trimmed by 6 bases and the J gene end by 2 bases; junction bases not matched to a gene: 5. CDR3 loop: CASRSTGANTEAFF. The CDR3 DNA follows: TGTGCCAGCAGATCGACAGGGGCTAACACTGAAGCTTTCTTT.

The gene calls are TRBV5-1 and TRBJ2-2; 7 nucleotides align to TRBD1. With V trimmed by 4 bases and J by 5 bases, 5 bases remained unmatched. Per germline, CDR1 SGHRS and CDR2 YFSETQ. This CDR3 contains 14 residues. The CDR3 DNA follows: TGCGCCAGCAGCGAGGGGGCTAGTACCGGGGAGCTGTTTTTT. The encoded protein is CASSEGASTGELFF.

The chain has TRBV3-1 (or the pseudogene TRBV3-2) and TRBJ1-3, with D perhaps matching TRBD1 (6 bases). The CDR3 runs to 17 residues. Trimming removed 4 bases at V and 0 bases at J, with 16 bases between. Germline V CDR1 and CDR2: LGHDT, YNNKEL (reference sequence). CDR3 in amino acids: CASSLRQAAYSGNTIYF. In DNA form, the CDR3 reads TGTGCCAGCAGCCTCAGACAGGCCGCATACTCTGGAAACACCATATATTTT.

The V and J genes are TRBV9 and TRBJ2-7, with TRBD1 matching over 9 bases. Trimming took 4 bases from V and 2 from J; bases not matched to a gene: 10. This CDR3 region has 16 residues. CDR1 is SGDLS and CDR2 is YYNGEE in the germline V gene. In DNA form, the CDR3 reads TGTGCCAGCAGCCACTCTGGACAGGGGAAAACCTACGAGCAGTACTTC. Translated: CASSHSGQGKTYEQYF.

The CDR3 region is CASSRHLQGADEQYF. As DNA, the CDR3 is TGCGCCAGCAGCAGGCACTTACAGGGGGCGGACGAGCAGTACTTC. This chain uses TRBV4-1 with TRBJ2-7, with 9 bases identical to TRBD1. From germline, CDR1 is MGHRA and CDR2 YSYEKL. This CDR3 contains 15 residues. The J segment lost 5 bases and the V segment lost 5 bases, leaving 10 bases of the junction unmatched.

This chain connects TRBV7-2 to TRBJ1-6; D not certain. Germline-derived CDR1 and CDR2 are SGHTA and FQGNSA. Trimming left V 0 bases short and J 8 bases short, with 11 bases between. CDR3 length: 15 residues. As DNA, the CDR3 is TGTGCCAGCAGCTTAGCGTCGGAGGGTTATTCACCCCTCCACTTT. Translated, it gives CASSLASEGYSPLHF.

The rearrangement uses TRBV6-2 or TRBV6-3 and TRBJ2-5, with D perhaps TRBD2 (7 bases). Trimming took off 2 bases at V and 5 bases at J, with 18 bases between the two ends. CDR3 length: 16 residues. Germline CDR1 is MNHEY and CDR2 is SVGEGT. CDR3 loop: CASSYGWGGPRETQYF. The CDR3 DNA sequence: TGTGCCAGCAGTTACGGTTGGGGGGGGCCTCGGGAGACCCAGTACTTC.

In this sample, this clone turned up a few times. V usage is TRBV19 and J usage is TRBJ1-1; D remains unclear. Trimming removed 1 base from V and 2 bases from J, with 11 bases in between. The CDR3 consists of 15 residues. Germline loops: CDR1 LNHDA, CDR2 SQIVND (reference sequence). CDR3 DNA sequence: TGTGCCAGTAGTATAGTACCTTCACTTAACACTGAAGCTTTCTTT. Translated: CASSIVPSLNTEAFF. Using reference TRBV19 and TRBJ1-1 for the parts outside the CDR3, the full variable domain is DGGITQSPKYLFRKEGQNVTLSCEQNLNHDAMYWYRQDPGQGLRLIYYSQIVNDFQKGDIAEGYSVSREKKESFPLTVTSAQKNPTAFYLCASSIVPSLNTEAFFGQGTRLTVV.

This rearrangement joins TRBV4-2 to TRBJ1-2; 9 bases match TRBD1. The junction had 10 bases not matched to a gene; V was cut back by 6 bases and J by 5 bases. The CDR3 spans 15 residues. The V gene's germline CDR1 is LGHNA and CDR2 YNFKEQ. CDR3 amino acids: CASSSRDRERYGYTF. CDR3 sequence (DNA): TGTGCCAGCAGTAGTCGGGACAGGGAAAGGTATGGCTACACCTTC.

There are a few counts of this clone. The chain links TRBV7-2 to TRBJ1-3; unclear D gene. This CDR3 is built from 14 residues. V shed 5 bases and J shed 4 bases, with 12 bases lying between them. Germline V gene data show CDR1 as SGHTA and CDR2 as FQGNSA. In nucleotides, the CDR3 is TGTGCCAGCAGCCCCGGTCTCCTGGGAAACACCATATATTTT. Protein sequence: CASSPGLLGNTIYF.

This chain uses TRBV7-9 with TRBJ1-5; 9 bases fit TRBD1. V was pared by 6 bases and J by 4 bases, with 10 bases of the junction left unmatched. Germline V gene data show CDR1 as SEHNR and CDR2 as FQNEAQ (reference sequence). This CDR3 has 16 amino acids. The CDR3 loop is CASSLSGTGTNQPQHF. CDR3 nucleotides: TGTGCCAGCAGTCTATCCGGGACAGGGACAAATCAGCCCCAGCATTTT.